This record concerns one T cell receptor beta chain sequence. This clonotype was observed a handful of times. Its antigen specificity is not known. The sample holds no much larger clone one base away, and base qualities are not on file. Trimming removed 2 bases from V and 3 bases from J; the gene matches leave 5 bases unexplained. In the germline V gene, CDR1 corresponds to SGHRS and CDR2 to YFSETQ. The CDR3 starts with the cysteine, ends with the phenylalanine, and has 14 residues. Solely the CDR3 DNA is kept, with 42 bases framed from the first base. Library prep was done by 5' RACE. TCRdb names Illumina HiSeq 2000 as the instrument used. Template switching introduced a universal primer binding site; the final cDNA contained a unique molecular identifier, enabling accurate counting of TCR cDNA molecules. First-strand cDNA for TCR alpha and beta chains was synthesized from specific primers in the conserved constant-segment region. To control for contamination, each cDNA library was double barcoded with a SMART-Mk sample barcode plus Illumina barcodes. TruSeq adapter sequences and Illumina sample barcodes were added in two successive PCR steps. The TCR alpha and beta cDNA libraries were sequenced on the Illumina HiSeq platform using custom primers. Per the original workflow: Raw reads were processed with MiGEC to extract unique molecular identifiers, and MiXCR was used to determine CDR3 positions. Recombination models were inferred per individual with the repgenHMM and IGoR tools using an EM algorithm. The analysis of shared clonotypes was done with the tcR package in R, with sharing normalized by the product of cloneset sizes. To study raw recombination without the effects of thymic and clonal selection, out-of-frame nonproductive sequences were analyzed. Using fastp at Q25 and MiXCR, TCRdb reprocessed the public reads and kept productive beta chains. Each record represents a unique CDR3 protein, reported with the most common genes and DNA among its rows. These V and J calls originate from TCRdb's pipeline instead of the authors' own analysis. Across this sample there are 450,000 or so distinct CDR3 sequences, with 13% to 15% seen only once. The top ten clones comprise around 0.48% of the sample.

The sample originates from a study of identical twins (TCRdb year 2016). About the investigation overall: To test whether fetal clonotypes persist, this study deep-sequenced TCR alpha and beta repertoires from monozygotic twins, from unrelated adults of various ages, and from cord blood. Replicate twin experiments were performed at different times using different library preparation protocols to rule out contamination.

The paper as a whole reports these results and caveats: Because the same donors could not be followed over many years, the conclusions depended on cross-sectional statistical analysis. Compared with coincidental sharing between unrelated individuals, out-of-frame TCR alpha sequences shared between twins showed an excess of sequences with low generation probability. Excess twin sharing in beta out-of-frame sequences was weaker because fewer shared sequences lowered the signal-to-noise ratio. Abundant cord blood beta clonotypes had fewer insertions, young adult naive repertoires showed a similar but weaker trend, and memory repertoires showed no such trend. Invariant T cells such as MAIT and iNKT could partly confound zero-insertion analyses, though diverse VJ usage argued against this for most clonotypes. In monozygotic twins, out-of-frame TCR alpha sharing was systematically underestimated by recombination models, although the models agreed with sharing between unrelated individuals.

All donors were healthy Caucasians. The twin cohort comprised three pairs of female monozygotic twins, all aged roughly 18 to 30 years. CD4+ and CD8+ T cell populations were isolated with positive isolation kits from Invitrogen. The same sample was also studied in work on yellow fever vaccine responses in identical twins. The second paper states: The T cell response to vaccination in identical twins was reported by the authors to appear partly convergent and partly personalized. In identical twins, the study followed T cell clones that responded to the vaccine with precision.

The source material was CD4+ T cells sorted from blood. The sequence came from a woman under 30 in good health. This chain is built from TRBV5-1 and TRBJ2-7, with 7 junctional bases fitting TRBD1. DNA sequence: TGCGCCAGCAGCTTCGAGGGGGCCGGCTACGAGCAGTACTTC. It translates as CASSFEGAGYEQYF.